The next 28 T cell receptor beta chains were all read from a single sample in a study of shared clonotypes between healthy human individuals. The protocol was immunoSEQ multiplex PCR, while the TCRdb copy is restricted to in-frame clones and leaves out a portion. The data contain 2 million or so clones, roughly 94% of them seen just once; the ten biggest clones take up 0.13%. Sample: naive CD4+ T cells sorted from blood. Indicated subset: CD45RA+ positively selected. Source of these receptors: a man aged 18 to 35 in good health.

The CDR3 bases are TGTGCCAGCAGCTTAGGGCGGGGGGGCCAACCAGATACGCAGTATTTT. Translation gives CASSLGRGGQPDTQYF. V is TRBV7-2 and J is TRBJ2-3, with TRBD2 matching over 9 bases. The V gene end was trimmed by 1 base and the J gene end by 4 bases; junction bases not matched to a gene: 6. There are 16 residues in the CDR3. In germline, CDR1 is SGHTA, CDR2 FQGNSA.

The chain has TRBV7-2 and TRBJ2-3; D unresolved. The CDR3 extends over 14 amino acids. The germline V gene has CDR1 SGHTA and CDR2 FQGNSA. Between the trimmed V and J ends, which lost 5 bases and 2 bases, there was a span of 11 bases. CDR3 coding DNA: TGTGCCAGCAGCCCGGACCCAAACACAGATACGCAGTATTTT. Translating gives CASSPDPNTDTQYF. The complete variable domain, with remaining parts taken from reference TRBV7-2 and TRBJ2-3, reads GAGVSQSPSNKVTEKGKDVELRCDPISGHTALYWYRQSLGQGLEFLIYFQGNSAPDKSGLPSDRFSAERTGGSVSTLTIQRTQQEDSAVYLCASSPDPNTDTQYFGPGTRLTVL.

The rearrangement links TRBV5-6 to TRBJ2-7; D is unresolved. The germline V and J ends were trimmed by 0 bases and 7 bases, with 8 bases remaining between them. Per germline, CDR1 SGHDT and CDR2 YYEEEE. The CDR3 totals 12 residues. CDR3 protein: CASSLGGKEQYF. CDR3 DNA sequence: TGTGCCAGCAGCTTGGGGGGTAAAGAGCAGTACTTC.

The chain links TRBV28 to TRBJ1-2, with 7 bases matching TRBD1. The germline CDR1 and CDR2 sequences are MDHEN and SYDVKM. CDR3 length: 16 residues. V shed 6 bases, J shed 0 bases, and the junction held 10 bases outside the gene matches. As DNA, the CDR3 is TGTGCCAGCAGGGGCCAGGGGGTAGGCGCTAACTATGGCTACACCTTC. The encoded protein is CASRGQGVGANYGYTF.

V gene TRBV7-8 combines with J gene TRBJ2-7; D remains unclear. The V end lost 2 bases, the J end lost 0 bases, and 11 bases lay between the germline ends. The CDR3 runs to 15 residues. CDR1 SGHVS and CDR2 FQNEAQ come from the germline V gene. In nucleotides, the CDR3 is TGTGCCAGCAGCTTACAGGCCAAGAGCTCCTACGAGCAGTACTTC. It codes for CASSLQAKSSYEQYF.

J is TRBJ2-3 and V is TRBV18; 9 bases align to TRBD1. The CDR3 is made up of 16 amino acids. Trimming removed 1 base from V and 0 bases from J; junction bases left unmatched: 2. Germline V CDR1 and CDR2: KGHSH, LQKENI. The CDR3 protein is CASSPLTGGSTDTQYF. CDR3 bases: TGTGCCAGCTCACCACTGACAGGGGGGAGCACAGATACGCAGTATTTT.

V usage is TRBV21-1 and J usage is TRBJ2-1; the DNA was not used to check the table's D call, TRBD2. TRBV21-1 is annotated as a pseudogene. The CDR3 has 14 residues. In DNA, the CDR3 is TGTGCCAGCAGCAAGGCTATCATGGGGGGTGAGCAGTTCTTC. It codes for CASSKAIMGGEQFF.

A word on this clone: Other nucleotide sequences from this sample produce the same CDR3. The rearrangement uses TRBV5-1 and TRBJ2-5; D might be TRBD2 (5 bases). Looked up from germline, CDR1 is SGHRS and CDR2 is YFSETQ. This CDR3 has 11 amino acids. V lost 3 bases to trimming and J lost 5 bases, with 5 bases between them. CDR3 nucleotides: TGCGCCAGCAGCTCGGGGGAGACCCAGTACTTC. Its translation: CASSSGETQYF.

Here the CDR3 reads CASSVVASSGANVLTF. The CDR3 DNA sequence: TGTGCCAGCAGCGTAGTGGCGAGCTCTGGGGCCAACGTCCTGACTTTC. V and J are TRBV9 and TRBJ2-6; no reliable D call. Germline lookup yields CDR1 SGDLS and CDR2 YYNGEE. The CDR3 sequence is 16 residues long. Trimming pared 0 bases from V and 0 bases from J, leaving 7 bases between.

The chain combines TRBV13 with TRBJ1-6; 9 bases agree with TRBD1. The CDR3 runs to 18 residues. The ends lost 4 bases at V and 6 bases at J; junction bases unmatched: 13. Germline V gives CDR1 PRHDT, CDR2 FYEKMQ (reference sequence). The CDR3 is CASSYYSTGGASNSPLHF. The CDR3 DNA reads as TGTGCCAGCAGCTACTATTCTACAGGGGGCGCGTCTAATTCACCCCTCCACTTT.

V usage is TRBV7-9 and J usage is TRBJ2-5; maybe TRBD2 (6 bases). CDR1 is SEHNR, CDR2 FQNEAQ, per germline (reference sequence). Trimming pared 3 bases from V and 1 base from J, leaving 12 bases between. This CDR3 comprises 15 residues. CDR3 sequence: CASSFRSGGQETQYF. Written as DNA, the CDR3 is TGTGCCAGCAGCTTCAGATCCGGGGGCCAAGAGACCCAGTACTTC.

The chain couples TRBV18 to TRBJ2-7, with a possible D match to TRBD1 (6 bases). CDR3 length: 14 amino acids. V lost 5 bases to trimming and J lost 0 bases, with 11 bases between them. Germline V gene sequence: CDR1 KGHSH, CDR2 LQKENI. CDR3: CASSRAGVSYEQYF. Here the CDR3 DNA reads TGTGCCAGCTCAAGGGCAGGGGTCTCCTACGAGCAGTACTTC.

Concerning this clone: The junction departs from germline at one end; a sequencing error may be responsible. Other DNA variants within this sample encode the same CDR3. The chain carries TRBV5-1 and TRBJ1-1; maybe TRBD1 (5 bases). The length of the CDR3 is 13 residues. The germline V gene encodes CDR1 SGHRS and CDR2 YFSETQ. CDR3 sequence: CASSFTGGTEAFF. CDR3 nucleotides: TGCGCCAGCAGCTTCACGGGTGGGACTGAAGCCTTCTTT.

The chain uses TRBV18 and TRBJ2-7, with a possible D match to TRBD1 (5 bases). The CDR3 contains 14 residues. Germline lookup yields CDR1 KGHSH and CDR2 LQKENI. The V end was cut by 2 bases, the J end by 1 base, with 9 bases between. The CDR3 sequence is CASSPDGASYEQYF. DNA for the CDR3: TGTGCCAGCTCACCAGATGGGGCTTCCTACGAGCAGTACTTC. Together with reference TRBV18 and TRBJ2-7, the CDR3 gives the full variable domain: NAGVMQNPRHLVRRRGQEARLRCSPMKGHSHVYWYRQLPEEGLKFMVYLQKENIIDESGMPKERFSAEFPKEGPSILRIQQVVRGDSAAYFCASSPDGASYEQYFGPGTRLTVT.

V gene TRBV7-2 combines with J gene TRBJ2-7; D is possibly TRBD2 (6 bases). The length of the CDR3 is 17 residues. Trimming pared 5 bases from V and 3 bases from J, leaving 23 bases between. Germline V CDR1 and CDR2: SGHTA, FQGNSA. The DNA of the CDR3 is TGTGCCAGCAGCCCGGGTTGGGGAAGCGGGTTTCGCTACGAGCAGTACTTC. Its translation is CASSPGWGSGFRYEQYF.

This chain connects TRBV7-9 to TRBJ2-1, with 9 bases identical to TRBD2. The CDR3 runs to 16 residues. Per the germline V gene, CDR1 is SEHNR and CDR2 is FQNEAQ (reference sequence). The trim removed 5 bases at V and 4 bases at J, leaving 9 bases unmatched. The CDR3 here is CASSPIAGDGYNEQFF. The CDR3 DNA reads as TGTGCCAGCAGCCCGATAGCGGGAGACGGATACAATGAGCAGTTCTTC.

This sequence joins TRBV7-9 and TRBJ2-7; the match to TRBD2 covers 9 bases. Germline V gene data show CDR1 as SEHNR and CDR2 as FQNEAQ (reference sequence). CDR3 length equals 14 residues. With 5 bases clipped from V and 4 bases from J, the junction kept 6 bases outside the gene matches. In DNA, the CDR3 is TGTGCCAGCAGCCCGATAGCGGGAGAGTACGAGCAGTACTTC. Translation gives CASSPIAGEYEQYF.

The rearrangement uses TRBV29-1 and TRBJ2-5; 9 bases align to TRBD1. The junction had 12 bases not matched to a gene; V was cut back by 8 bases and J by 5 bases. Germline assignment: CDR1 SQVTM and CDR2 ANQGSEA. The CDR3 is 14 residues long. DNA of the CDR3: TGCAGCATCCACCCCACAGGGGGCTTGGAGACCCAGTACTTC. This sequence encodes CSIHPTGGLETQYF.

Comments on this clone: Since a much larger clone is just one base distant, this may be a read error. V usage is TRBV6-1 and J usage is TRBJ2-3; D unclear. The CDR3 is 11 residues long. The germline CDR1 and CDR2 sequences are MNHNS and SASEGT. Trimming took 6 bases from V and 2 from J, leaving 3 bases between them. The CDR3 bases are TGTGCCAGCAGGACCACAGATACGCAGTATTTT. It translates to CASRTTDTQYF.

This chain connects TRBV19 to TRBJ2-1; 10 nucleotides line up with TRBD1. Trimming at V came to 5 bases and at J to 1 base, leaving 5 bases not matched to a gene. The CDR3 runs to 16 residues. CDR1 is LNHDA, CDR2 SQIVND, per germline (reference sequence). In DNA, the CDR3 is TGTGCCAGTAGTGATTGGGACAGGGGTTCCTACAATGAGCAGTTCTTC. This codes for CASSDWDRGSYNEQFF.

V and J are TRBV28 and TRBJ1-3; the match to TRBD1 covers 9 bases. J gave up 8 bases and V 6 bases, and 5 bases lay outside the gene matches. CDR1 and CDR2 (germline): MDHEN, SYDVKM. The CDR3 is made up of 13 amino acids. The CDR3 nucleotides read TGTGCCAGCAGAGACAGGGGGAAAGACACCATATATTTT. This translates into CASRDRGKDTIYF. Supplemented by reference TRBV28 and TRBJ1-3, the full variable domain reads DVKVTQSSRYLVKRTGEKVFLECVQDMDHENMFWYRQDPGLGLRLIYFSYDVKMKEKGDIPEGYSVSREKKERFSLILESASTNQTSMYLCASRDRGKDTIYFGEGSWLTVV.

The chain joins TRBV4-3 to TRBJ2-5; no clear D. From germline, CDR1 is LGHNA and CDR2 YSLEER. V was clipped by 3 bases and J by 2 bases, with 13 bases between them. CDR3 length: 15 amino acids. CDR3 region: CASSHSWATQETQYF. The DNA of the CDR3 is TGCGCCAGCAGCCACTCGTGGGCAACTCAAGAGACCCAGTACTTC.

This clone has just one count. This chain uses TRBV21-1 with TRBJ2-5; the table's TRBD1 call for D was not verified on the DNA. TRBV21-1 is marked as a pseudogene. The CDR3 is made up of 15 amino acids. CDR3 DNA: TGTGCCAGCAGCAAAGATATCAGGGGCGCGGAGACCCAGTACTTC. Encoded protein: CASSKDIRGAETQYF.

On this clone: Other DNA variants within this sample encode the same CDR3. This chain joins TRBV28 and TRBJ1-1; 7 nucleotides agree with TRBD1. Germline CDR1 reads MDHEN; CDR2 reads SYDVKM. Unmatched junction bases numbered 2, after V lost 1 base and J lost 0 bases. The CDR3 covers 15 residues. The CDR3 DNA reads TGTGCCAGCAGTTTATCGGGACAGATGAACACTGAAGCTTTCTTT. Translation gives CASSLSGQMNTEAFF.

This clone was recorded only once. The genes are TRBV7-9 and TRBJ2-1; 10 bases are a match to TRBD2. The CDR3 has 16 residues. The germline CDR1 and CDR2 sequences are SEHNR and FQNEAQ (reference sequence). The trim removed 3 bases at V and 5 bases at J, leaving 7 bases unmatched. CDR3 loop: CASSFILAGVDNEQFF. The CDR3, as DNA: TGTGCCAGCAGCTTTATCCTAGCGGGAGTCGACAATGAGCAGTTCTTC.

The genes are TRBV19 and TRBJ2-3; 11 positions agree with TRBD2. V shed 4 bases, J shed 1 base, and the junction held 4 bases outside the gene matches. The CDR3 length is 16 residues. The germline V gene encodes CDR1 LNHDA and CDR2 SQIVND (reference sequence). The CDR3 here is CASSTDSGGGTDTQYF. Here the CDR3 DNA reads TGTGCCAGTAGTACCGATAGCGGGGGGGGCACAGATACGCAGTATTTT.

The CDR3 sequence: CASSFGGIEGYTF. As DNA, the CDR3 is TGTGCCAGCAGCTTTGGGGGAATCGAAGGCTACACCTTC. This chain uses TRBV7-2 with TRBJ1-2; D might be TRBD1 (5 bases). V dropped 3 bases and J dropped 8 bases, with 13 bases sitting between them. The CDR3 is 13 residues long. Germline assignment: CDR1 SGHTA and CDR2 FQGNSA.

The rearrangement joins TRBV30 to TRBJ1-5, with D possibly TRBD1 on 5 matching bases. CDR1 and CDR2 from the germline V gene are GTSNPN and SVGIG (reference sequence). This CDR3 region has 13 residues. Trimming shortened V by 4 bases and J by 5 bases, and 12 bases separated the two germline ends. The CDR3 protein is CAWTGASDQPQHF. CDR3 sequence (DNA): TGTGCCTGGACTGGGGCCTCGGATCAGCCCCAGCATTTT.